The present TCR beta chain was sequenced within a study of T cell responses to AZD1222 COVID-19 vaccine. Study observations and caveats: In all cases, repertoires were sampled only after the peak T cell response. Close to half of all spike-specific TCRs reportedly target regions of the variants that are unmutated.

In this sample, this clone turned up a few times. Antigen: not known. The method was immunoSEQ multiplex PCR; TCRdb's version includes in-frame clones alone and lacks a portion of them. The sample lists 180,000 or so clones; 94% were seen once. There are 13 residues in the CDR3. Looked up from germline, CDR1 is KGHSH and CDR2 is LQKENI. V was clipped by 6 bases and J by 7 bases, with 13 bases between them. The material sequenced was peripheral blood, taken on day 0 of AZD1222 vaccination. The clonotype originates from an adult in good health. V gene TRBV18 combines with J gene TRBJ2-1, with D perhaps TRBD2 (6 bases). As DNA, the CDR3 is TGTGCCAGCTCGCGGGGCGGGGTGAATGAGCAGTTCTTC. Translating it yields CASSRGGVNEQFF.